The 18 T cell receptor beta chains listed next were all sequenced from one sample in a study of shared clonotypes between healthy human individuals. Some clones are missing from TCRdb's copy, which holds only in-frame ones; the method was immunoSEQ multiplex PCR. The sample shows some 2,000,000 clones, 85% to 95% of them seen only once. Material: naive CD4+ T cells sorted from blood. The subset: CD45RA+ positively selected. The receptor source for this set is a man between 18 and 29 years old in good health.

The rearrangement joins TRBV6-6 to TRBJ2-1; perhaps TRBD1 as D (5 bases). V was shortened by 2 bases and J by 10 bases, with 15 bases between the two germline ends. This CDR3 has 14 amino acids. Germline V gene sequence: CDR1 MNHNY, CDR2 SVGAGI (reference sequence). The CDR3 sequence: CASSYELQGREQFF. In DNA form, the CDR3 reads TGTGCCAGCAGTTACGAGCTGCAGGGTCGGGAGCAGTTCTTC.

The gene calls are TRBV5-8 and TRBJ2-7; no firm D call. Germline-derived CDR1 and CDR2 are SGHTS and YDEGEE. The V end lost 0 bases, the J end lost 7 bases, and 11 bases lay between the germline ends. CDR3 length: 13 residues. The DNA for the CDR3 is TGTGCCAGCAGCTTGGGGCACCCCAGAGAGCAGTACTTC. It codes for CASSLGHPREQYF.

The chain joins TRBV27 to TRBJ1-6; the D is unclear. Germline lookup yields CDR1 MNHEY and CDR2 SMNVEV (reference sequence). CDR3 length: 15 amino acids. Between the trimmed V and J ends, which lost 7 bases and 1 base, there was a span of 11 bases. CDR3 amino acids: CASTPARSYNSPLHF. For the CDR3, the DNA is TGTGCCAGCACCCCCGCGCGTTCCTATAATTCACCCCTCCACTTT.

The rearrangement uses TRBV5-8 and TRBJ2-5; D is unclear. Germline V gene sequence: CDR1 SGHTS, CDR2 YDEGEE. This CDR3 comprises 15 residues. The V end lost 4 bases, the J end lost 0 bases, and 13 bases lay between the germline ends. The CDR3 loop reads CASSPSTLYQETQYF. CDR3 bases: TGTGCCAGCAGCCCCAGTACCCTGTACCAAGAGACCCAGTACTTC.

Remarks on this clone: This specimen includes other DNA sequences encoding the same CDR3. J is TRBJ1-2 and V is TRBV5-1; D unclear. Trimming took off 0 bases at V and 4 bases at J, with 10 bases between the two ends. CDR1 and CDR2 from the germline V gene are SGHRS and YFSETQ. The CDR3 covers 14 residues. In DNA, the CDR3 is TGCGCCAGCAGCTTGGTCGGAAAAAGCTATGGCTACACCTTC. Amino acids: CASSLVGKSYGYTF.

This clone showed up many times. The chain joins TRBV5-1 to TRBJ1-2, with D perhaps TRBD1 (5 bases). Looked up from germline, CDR1 is SGHRS and CDR2 is YFSETQ. The V and J ends lost 4 bases and 8 bases respectively, with 15 bases between them. This CDR3 is built from 13 residues. The CDR3 spells CASSLNTGRGYTF. The CDR3, as DNA: TGCGCCAGCAGCCTGAACACAGGACGGGGCTACACCTTC.

The chain employs TRBV7-4 and TRBJ1-3; D perhaps matches TRBD1 (5 bases). The CDR3 sequence is 17 residues long. The germline V gene encodes CDR1 SGHVT and CDR2 SQSDAQ. V was trimmed by 4 bases and J by 0 bases, leaving 16 bases between them. The CDR3 spells CASSSSGLTYSGNTIYF. The CDR3 DNA sequence: TGTGCCAGCAGCTCCTCAGGGCTTACCTACTCTGGAAACACCATATATTTT.

This clone showed up just once. A read error may produce the germline difference seen at one junction end. This rearrangement joins TRBV2 to TRBJ1-6; D is uncertain. Germline V gene lookup returns CDR1 SNHLY and CDR2 FYNNEI. The CDR3 consists of 13 residues. CDR3 bases: TGTGCCAGCGGTGAACAGAGTAATTCACCCCTCCACTTT. Amino acids: CASGEQSNSPLHF.

A note on this clone: Other nucleotide sequences from this sample produce the same CDR3. This chain joins TRBV7-2 and TRBJ2-1, with TRBD2 matching 10 bases. Germline-derived CDR1 and CDR2 are SGHTA and FQGNSA. The CDR3 is made up of 15 amino acids. The V and J ends lost 1 base and 6 bases, in that order; junction bases with no gene match: 3. The CDR3 protein is CASSLGLAGVNEQFF. CDR3 coding DNA: TGTGCCAGCAGCTTAGGGCTAGCGGGAGTCAATGAGCAGTTCTTC.

V is TRBV27 and J is TRBJ1-6, with 8 bases aligning to TRBD1. This CDR3 comprises 13 residues. The V gene end was trimmed by 7 bases and the J gene end by 10 bases; junction bases not matched to a gene: 6. Germline loops: CDR1 MNHEY, CDR2 SMNVEV (reference sequence). This CDR3 is CASIGQGGSPLHF. Here the CDR3 DNA reads TGTGCCAGCATCGGACAGGGCGGATCACCCCTCCACTTT.

V and J are TRBV30 and TRBJ1-5, with TRBD1 matching 10 bases. Trimming at V came to 0 bases and at J to 3 bases, leaving 5 bases not matched to a gene. The CDR3 loop spans 16 amino acids. Germline V gene lookup returns CDR1 GTSNPN and CDR2 SVGIG (reference sequence). CDR3 sequence reads: CAWSVAGTGVNQPQHF. The CDR3 DNA follows: TGTGCCTGGAGTGTTGCAGGGACAGGGGTCAATCAGCCCCAGCATTTT.

The V call is TRBV7-8, the J call TRBJ2-1, with TRBD2 identical over 8 bases. CDR3 length: 20 amino acids. Germline loops: CDR1 SGHVS, CDR2 FQNEAQ. Trimming cost V 5 bases and J 0 bases; bases outside gene matches: 18. CDR3 coding DNA: TGTGCCAGCAGCCTGAGGGCTAGCGGGCCGGGATGGAGCTCCTACAATGAGCAGTTCTTC. Translated, it gives CASSLRASGPGWSSYNEQFF.

The J gene is TRBJ2-5, the V gene TRBV2; the D gene is possibly TRBD2 (5 bases). V lost 3 bases to trimming and J lost 2 bases, with 10 bases between them. The CDR3 contains 14 residues. Germline V gives CDR1 SNHLY, CDR2 FYNNEI. This CDR3 reads CASSENRRQETQYF. DNA for the CDR3: TGTGCCAGCAGTGAGAATAGGAGGCAAGAGACCCAGTACTTC.

The CDR3 reads CASSEPTGTGNGYTF. The CDR3 nucleotides are TGTGCCAGCAGTGAACCGACCGGGACAGGGAATGGCTACACCTTC. This chain links TRBV6-1 with TRBJ1-2; 9 positions agree with TRBD1. CDR1 MNHNS and CDR2 SASEGT come from the germline V gene. CDR3 length: 15 amino acids. V lost 2 bases to trimming and J lost 6 bases; unmatched junction nucleotides: 7.

The rearrangement uses TRBV6-1 and TRBJ2-4; D possibly corresponds to TRBD1 (5 bases). This CDR3 comprises 17 residues. V lost 0 bases to trimming and J lost 0 bases, with 12 bases between them. Germline CDR1 MNHNS, CDR2 SASEGT. Here the CDR3 reads CASSEAKAGLAKNIQYF. The CDR3 coding sequence is TGTGCCAGCAGTGAAGCTAAGGCAGGGCTAGCCAAAAACATTCAGTACTTC.

The genes are TRBV29-1 and TRBJ1-1; 7 nucleotides match TRBD1. The trim removed 7 bases at V and 0 bases at J, leaving 8 bases unmatched. The CDR3 is 14 residues long. Germline-derived CDR1 and CDR2 are SQVTM and ANQGSEA. CDR3 DNA sequence: TGCAGCGCGTGCCCAACAGGGGTGAACACTGAAGCTTTCTTT. This encodes CSACPTGVNTEAFF.

The rearrangement uses TRBV5-4 and TRBJ1-1; 8 bases are a match to TRBD1. Germline loops: CDR1 SGHNT, CDR2 YYREEE (reference sequence). The CDR3 covers 15 residues. The junction had 6 bases not matched to a gene; V was cut back by 4 bases and J by 1 base. The CDR3 DNA is TGTGCCAGCAGCATGGGTGACAGGGGGAACACTGAAGCTTTCTTT. Translated, it gives CASSMGDRGNTEAFF.

Regarding this clone: Other DNA sequences in the same sample also yield this CDR3. This chain connects TRBV19 to TRBJ1-5; D call uncertain. Germline assignment: CDR1 LNHDA and CDR2 SQIVND (reference sequence). There are 15 residues in the CDR3. Trimming took 3 bases from V and 1 from J, leaving 10 bases between them. In DNA, the CDR3 is TGTGCCAGTAGTATTACGACGGGAAGCAATCAGCCCCAGCATTTT. Translation gives CASSITTGSNQPQHF.